These T cell receptor beta chains were read from a single sample in a study of T cells in Graves' hyperthyroidism and ophthalmopathy. TCRdb itself ran the multiplex PCR reads through MiXCR, one entry per CDR3 protein. The sample has roughly 530,000 distinct CDR3 sequences; approximately 17% are singletons. Sequenced input: blood. The source of these receptors is a woman between 18 and 29 years old with Graves' ophthalmopathy. Both conserved end residues are part of each CDR3. The order of the fields is CDR3 length, J gene, V gene, D gene, CDR3 protein. D genes are given only for firm matches.

len: 15; j_gene: TRBJ1-5; v_gene: TRBV2; d_gene: TRBD1; CDR3aa: CASSGEGTAQQPQHF
len: 13; j_gene: TRBJ1-1; v_gene: TRBV7-2; d_gene: NA; CDR3aa: CASSYSDYTEAFF
len: 15; j_gene: TRBJ1-1; v_gene: TRBV12-3/TRBV12-4; d_gene: TRBD1; CDR3aa: CASSLWDRRNTEAFF
len: 13; j_gene: TRBJ2-7; v_gene: TRBV4-1; d_gene: NA; CDR3aa: CASSQWDDYEQYF
len: 15; j_gene: TRBJ2-5; v_gene: TRBV11-2; d_gene: NA; CDR3aa: CASSTVRGQQETQYF
len: 14; j_gene: TRBJ2-5; v_gene: TRBV5-4; d_gene: NA; CDR3aa: CASSSRGRPETQYF
len: 13; j_gene: TRBJ1-2; v_gene: TRBV28; d_gene: NA; CDR3aa: CASVGPQSGGYTF
len: 17; j_gene: TRBJ1-2; v_gene: TRBV7-2; d_gene: NA; CDR3aa: CASSLDLSTAFNYGYTF
len: 14; j_gene: TRBJ1-5; v_gene: TRBV5-1; d_gene: NA; CDR3aa: CASSLEGLGQPQHF
len: 15; j_gene: TRBJ2-7; v_gene: TRBV30; d_gene: TRBD1; CDR3aa: CAWSVGGYGAREQYF
len: 13; j_gene: TRBJ1-5; v_gene: TRBV28; d_gene: NA; CDR3aa: CASSSGFHQPQHF
len: 16; j_gene: TRBJ2-7; v_gene: TRBV20-1; d_gene: TRBD2; CDR3aa: CSATNPRTSGTYEQYF
len: 14; j_gene: TRBJ1-2; v_gene: TRBV10-3; d_gene: NA; CDR3aa: CAISEDQGGYGYTF